This section outlines one T cell receptor beta chain sequence together with its context. This sample was taken from a study of blood T cell repertoires in COVID-19. As for the study in general: PBMCs, B-cell-depleted T cells, or T cells were the source of the cDNA or gDNA that made up the material.

Germline V lookup: CDR1 MNHEY, CDR2 SMNVEV (reference sequence). The V segment lost 5 bases and the J segment 7 bases; nucleotides outside the gene matches: 10. The CDR3 is 16 amino acids. Generated by immunoSEQ multiplex PCR, the TCRdb table keeps only in-frame clones and is missing some. The data show 100,000 to 150,000 clones, 81% seen once. The chain is built from TRBV27 and TRBJ1-4; 10 bases match TRBD1. Sequenced sample: peripheral blood. The sequence came from a woman in her sixties or seventies with active or convalescent COVID-19. CDR3 nucleotide sequence: TGTGCCAGCAGTCGGACAGGGGGTTCTCTGGGTGAAAAACTGTTTTTT. Its protein product is CASSRTGGSLGEKLFF.